This paragraph reports one T cell receptor beta chain. The data stem from a study of blood T cell repertoires in COVID-19. The table came from immunoSEQ multiplex PCR; TCRdb's copy has only in-frame clones and leaves some out. The data contain approximately 200,000 clones, about 83% of them singletons. Clinical history as reported by participants underpinned cohort assignment. Sequenced input: PBMCs or T cells enriched from blood (not recorded which). The receptor was derived from a woman under 40 who had recovered from COVID-19.

The CDR3 coding sequence is TGTGCAAGTCGCTTAGCGGCTAGCGGGAGCGGAACAGATACGCAGTATTTT. Translated: CASRLAASGSGTDTQYF. The gene calls are TRBV12-2 and TRBJ2-3; TRBD2 reflects the table's D call only, with no check against the DNA. TRBV12-2 is assigned pseudogene status. The CDR3 consists of 17 residues.